This TCR beta chain came from a study of T cell responses to AZD1222 COVID-19 vaccine. The CDR3 has 13 residues. Germline CDR1 SGDLS, CDR2 YYNGEE. Trimming removed 2 bases from V and 6 bases from J, with 12 bases in between. Produced via immunoSEQ multiplex PCR; TCRdb's table is partial and in-frame only. The data hold 130,000 to 150,000 clones, with roughly 90% observed a single time. The chain is built from TRBV9 and TRBJ2-7; a possible D gene is TRBD1 (7 bases). The receptor was isolated from an adult who received the MenACWY meningococcal vaccine as a control. The material sequenced was peripheral blood, taken 28 days after the second dose of the MenACWY control vaccine. The CDR3 DNA sequence: TGTGCCAGCAGCGTCCGACAGGGAGGCGAGCAGTACTTC. Protein product: CASSVRQGGEQYF.